A single sample gave rise to the 5 T cell receptor beta chains below, sequenced in a study of T-cell reconstitution after alpha-beta-depleted transplantation in children. The library targeted TCRbeta and was prepared with unique molecular identifiers. TCRdb re-called the PCR reads with MiXCR, one entry per CDR3 protein. Here the sample spans approximately 640,000 distinct CDR3 sequences, approximately 15% being singletons. The source material was PBMCs from the stem cell graft donor, sampled from the stem cell graft. Receptor source: a human donor who donated a stem cell graft to a child with acute myeloid leukemia.

The genes are TRBV12-3 or TRBV12-4 and TRBJ2-2; D may be TRBD2 (5 bases). V lost 5 bases, J lost 2 bases, and 12 bases lay in between. The CDR3 length is 15 residues. The CDR3 region is CASSPAGVNTGELFF. The DNA of the CDR3 is TGTGCCAGCAGTCCCGCCGGGGTCAACACCGGGGAGCTGTTTTTT.

This rearrangement joins TRBV9 to TRBJ2-1; 9 positions agree with TRBD1. Trimming cost V 3 bases and J 4 bases; bases outside gene matches: 8. Germline-derived CDR1 and CDR2 are SGDLS and YYNGEE. This CDR3 spans 16 amino acids. CDR3 in amino acids: CASSEGGQGFYNEQFF. CDR3 bases: TGTGCCAGCAGCGAAGGGGGACAGGGTTTTTACAATGAGCAGTTCTTC.

There are a few counts of this clonotype. The chain links TRBV12-3 or TRBV12-4 to TRBJ1-4, with a possible D match to TRBD1 (6 bases). The CDR3 extends over 15 amino acids. V lost 5 bases and J lost 7, with 17 bases in between. The CDR3 DNA follows: TGTGCCAGCAGTCCTAGGACAGCCTTTGGTGAAAAACTGTTTTTT. Translation gives CASSPRTAFGEKLFF.

V gene TRBV29-1 combines with J gene TRBJ2-1, with 9 bases lining up with TRBD1. The J segment lost 3 bases and the V segment lost 7 bases, leaving 7 bases of the junction unmatched. CDR1 is SQVTM, CDR2 ANQGSEA, per germline. This CDR3 has 14 residues. CDR3 bases: TGCAGCGCTTCGACAGGGGGAAGCTACAATGAGCAGTTCTTC. Protein: CSASTGGSYNEQFF.

This clonotype has at least ten counts. The chain uses TRBV20-1 and TRBJ2-7; no firm D call. V was trimmed by 2 bases and J by 3 bases, leaving 5 bases between them. The CDR3 contains 11 residues. Germline lookup yields CDR1 DFQATT and CDR2 SNEGSKA (reference sequence). In DNA, the CDR3 is TGCAGTGCTAGACTAGGCTACGAGCAGTACTTC. It is translated as CSARLGYEQYF.